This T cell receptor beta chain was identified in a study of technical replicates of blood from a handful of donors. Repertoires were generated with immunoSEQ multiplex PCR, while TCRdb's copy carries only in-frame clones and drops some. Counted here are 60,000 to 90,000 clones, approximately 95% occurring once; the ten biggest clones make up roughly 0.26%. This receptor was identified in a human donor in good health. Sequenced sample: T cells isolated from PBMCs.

CDR3 loop: CASSRTGKNGYTF. In DNA, the CDR3 is TGTGCCAGCAGTCGGACAGGGAAGAATGGCTACACCTTC. V and J are TRBV6-5 and TRBJ1-2; 8 positions agree with TRBD1. Germline CDR1 MNHEY, CDR2 SVGAGI. V shed 5 bases, J shed 6 bases, and the junction held 5 bases outside the gene matches. CDR3 length equals 13 residues.